This section outlines one T cell receptor beta chain sequence together with its context. This receptor's antigen is unknown. No clone much larger than this one lies a single base away; base qualities are absent. Relative to germline, V is missing 4 bases and J is missing 0 bases, with 5 bases of the junction outside any gene match. CDR1 SQVTM and CDR2 ANQGSEA were looked up in the germline V gene. The cysteine opens and the phenylalanine closes a CDR3 of 15 amino acids. Of the read, only the CDR3 DNA is kept; its 45 bases are in frame from base 1. The sample is drawn from a study of shared clonotypes between healthy human individuals (dated by TCRdb to the early 2020s). A note on the overall study: A couple of women and three men aged 18 to 49 years were included in the cohort. For each donor, three plates each were used for CD4 naive and CD4 memory, two plates were used for CD8 naive, and one plate was used for CD8 memory. To estimate repertoire size and how much clonotype sharing occurs between individuals, the study deeply sequenced the blood TCR repertoires of several healthy adults. To increase sequencing depth and limit assay-specific biases, TCR repertoire library preparation and sequencing were carried out by different laboratories using diverse techniques. Per donor, leukapheresis produced somewhere between about 0.94 and 9 billion PBMCs.

The donors were healthy, HIV-negative adults who had no recently reported acute infections or vaccinations. Every donor was a Caucasian adult living in Nashville, Tennessee, USA. Magnetic negative selection was used to enrich CD4+ T cells, after which naive cells were positively selected on CD45RA and the negative fraction became the memory subset. After blood collection by leukapheresis, PBMCs were isolated using Ficoll-Histopaque density gradient centrifugation and then cryopreserved in the vapor phase of liquid nitrogen. Analytical flow cytometry was used to check the purity and quantity of every magnetically sorted T cell population. Each sorted fraction had its genomic DNA isolated and then quantified by UV absorbance on a Nanodrop 2000c. Study-level results and caveats: The genetic and exposure-history diversity represented was limited by the small number of donors. Sharing across several donors was observed for around 5% of naive CD4, 3.5% of naive CD8, roughly 2.3% of memory CD4, and approximately 0.41% of memory CD8 clonotypes. Pairwise subsampling led to the expectation that sequencing depth would affect the degree of clonotype sharing among donors. Sampling was limited to blood, and TCR repertoires in tissue likely differ from TCR repertoires in blood. Rarefaction of sorted-subset datasets indicated incomplete sequencing despite the large sequencing depth. Compared with non-shared clonotypes, clonotypes shared by all four sorted-subset donors had higher generation probabilities. Naive subsets generally had larger estimated clonotype richness than memory subsets did.

TCR CDR3 regions were amplified from genomic DNA by multiplex PCR using the deep immunoSEQ assay. Extracted genomic DNA from each cell subset was distributed evenly across all wells of several immunoSEQ 96-well plates, and each plate was treated as a replicate. For sorted subsets, approximately 200 ng of genomic DNA, equivalent to around 30,000 T cell genomes, went into each replicate PCR. Purified libraries were quantified with a Qubit 3.0 fluorometer, sized on a Bioanalyzer 2100, and re-quantified with the KAPA Library Quantification kit. Every immunoSEQ 96-well plate was sequenced on a dedicated single-read 150-cycle Illumina NextSeq 550 flow cell. On the study's bioinformatics: Because the immunoSEQ output included only junctional sequences and no quality scores, the filtering could not be the same as the filtering used for full-length reads. Sequences were annotated with PyIR, a Python wrapper for IgBLAST v1.9, and V/J genes and CDR3 were assigned using IMGT germline references. Any read was removed if the V/J assignment was weak (E-value above 1e-6), the CDR3 was missing, or the read contained stop codons, out-of-frame junctions, or ambiguous translated residues. V3J clonotypes were defined by identical inferred V gene, J gene, and CDR3 amino acid sequence. The percentage overlap between two repertoires was calculated by dividing the number of shared unique clonotypes by the size of the smaller repertoire. Richness of each repertoire was evaluated using RTK rarefaction, the Chao1 estimator, and Recon v2.1 estimates of unobserved clonotypes. Generation probabilities were computed with OLGA for all TCRbeta clonotypes obtained by the gDNA method from a handful of donors. The immuneACCESS repertoire file appears here via TCRdb, limited to in-frame rearrangements. These files lack a portion of the clones; in checked studies, under half of the deficit traces to unresolved V genes, and the cause of the others is not known. The V and J calls and the clone size are those of that table, but D and trimming were determined from the DNA. The sample table records 1.6 million or so clones; 98% of these occur just once. Jointly, the top ten make up around 0.33% of the sample.

The rearrangement combines TRBV29-1 with TRBJ1-4, and 7 bases in between align with TRBD1. The clonotype originates from a man aged 25 to 45 in good health. The material sequenced was naive CD4+ T cells sorted from blood. Sample cell subset or site, as interpreted from the label and publication: CD45RA+ positively selected. The CDR3: CSVVGTVATNEKLFF. DNA sequence: TGCAGCGTTGTCGGGACAGTTGCAACTAATGAAAAACTGTTTTTT.